The clone carrying this TCR beta chain was counted a single time. The sample is drawn from a study of blood T cell repertoires in COVID-19. The overall study: Samples of COVID-19 (acute and convalescent) were obtained from the United States, Italy and Spain. T cells, B-cell-depleted T cells, or PBMCs supplied cDNA or gDNA.

The V gene's germline CDR1 is SEHNR and CDR2 FQNEAQ (reference sequence). This CDR3 comprises 13 residues. The V segment lost 6 bases and the J segment 12 bases; nucleotides outside the gene matches: 6. In the source study's methods: Reference gene primer amplification gave nucleated cell count estimates. TCRdb's copy holds only in-frame clones and misses some; the assay was immunoSEQ multiplex PCR. V, J and clone size are taken as reported in that table, and D and trimming were inferred from the DNA itself. The repertoire consists of fewer than 350,000 clones, with approximately 80% occurring once and the leading ten covering 2.5% to 3.5%.

Sequenced: peripheral blood. V usage is TRBV7-9 and J usage is TRBJ1-4; 11 bases agree with TRBD1. This clonotype was sampled from a woman aged 55-69 years with active or convalescent COVID-19. The CDR3: CASRGTGGNQLFF. In nucleotides, the CDR3 is TGTGCCAGCAGGGGGACAGGGGGTAATCAACTGTTTTTT.